This T cell receptor beta chain was profiled in a study of blood T cell repertoires in COVID-19. The CDR3 covers 16 residues. Trimming stripped 5 bases from V and 0 bases from J, with 13 bases between. Germline loops: CDR1 LNHDA, CDR2 SQIVND (reference sequence). Original handling: Quantification of nucleated cells was approximated via reference gene primer amplification. Sequencing was performed with immunoSEQ multiplex PCR; in TCRdb, only in-frame clones are kept and a portion is missing. D and trimming come from the DNA, and the V and J calls and clone size come from that table. Among 200,000 to 300,000 clones listed, approximately 88% were seen once. Each participant's cohort was designated according to participant-reported clinical history. Within 2 weeks of study entry, exposed participants had contacted a PCR-confirmed or clinician-diagnosed COVID-19 case.

The gene calls are TRBV19 and TRBJ1-4; TRBD1 might be the D (6 bases). The material sequenced was PBMCs or T cells enriched from blood (not recorded which). This TCR derives from a woman in her thirties or forties who had been exposed to COVID-19. CDR3 DNA sequence: TGTGCCAGTAGTCCCGGGGGGGCCGCAACTAATGAAAAACTGTTTTTT. Translation: CASSPGGAATNEKLFF.